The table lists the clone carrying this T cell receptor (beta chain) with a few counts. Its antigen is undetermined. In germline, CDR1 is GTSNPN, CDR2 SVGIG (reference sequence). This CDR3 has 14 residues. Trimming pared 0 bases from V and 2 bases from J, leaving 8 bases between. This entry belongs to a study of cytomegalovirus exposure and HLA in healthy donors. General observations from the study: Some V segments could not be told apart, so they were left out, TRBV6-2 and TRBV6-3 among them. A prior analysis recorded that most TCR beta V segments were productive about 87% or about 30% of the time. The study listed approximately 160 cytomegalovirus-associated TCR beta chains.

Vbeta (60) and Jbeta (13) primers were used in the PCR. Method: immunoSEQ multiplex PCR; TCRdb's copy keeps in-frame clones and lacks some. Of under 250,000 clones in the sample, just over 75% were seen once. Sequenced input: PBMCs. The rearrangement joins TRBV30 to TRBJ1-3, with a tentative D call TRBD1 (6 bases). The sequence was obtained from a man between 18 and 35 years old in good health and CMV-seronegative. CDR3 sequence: CAWSVKGAGNTIYF. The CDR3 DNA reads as TGTGCCTGGAGTGTTAAGGGGGCTGGAAACACCATATATTTT.